These 6 T cell receptor beta chains were all obtained from the same sample, sequenced in a study of blood T cell repertoires in COVID-19 (dated by TCRdb to 2018 to 2021). The method behind the library was the immunoSEQ multiplex PCR assay. Imported from immuneACCESS, the table was reduced by TCRdb to in-frame sequences with V and J called. These copies leave out some clones; in studies compared against another copy, an unresolved V gene accounts for under half, and the cause of the remainder is not known. This sample has approximately 260,000 clones in its table, and 70% to 90% of those were observed once. Jointly, the top ten make up 3.7% of the sample. The sample taken for sequencing was peripheral blood. These receptor sequences come from a woman aged 40 to 49 with acute or convalescent COVID-19.

The chain joins TRBV6-5 to TRBJ1-2; a weak D match, TRBD1 (5 bases). The germline CDR1 and CDR2 sequences are MNHEY and SVGAGI. Between the trimmed V and J ends, which lost 2 bases and 0 bases, there was a span of 10 bases. The CDR3 length is 15 residues. DNA for the CDR3: TGTGCCAGCAGTTACGGGGGGTCGGCTAACTATGGCTACACCTTC. Protein sequence: CASSYGGSANYGYTF.

The chain recombines TRBV20-1 with TRBJ1-2; 8 bases line up with TRBD1. The CDR3 loop spans 12 amino acids. J gave up 12 bases and V 3 bases, and 9 bases lay outside the gene matches. Germline V CDR1 and CDR2: DFQATT, SNEGSKA (reference sequence). The CDR3 loop is CSASIWGQANTF. CDR3 sequence (DNA): TGCAGTGCTAGTATTTGGGGACAGGCAAACACCTTC.

The V call is TRBV28, the J call TRBJ2-2; D is perhaps TRBD1 (6 bases). The CDR3 is 15 amino acids. V was trimmed by 4 bases and J by 3 bases, leaving 12 bases between them. The germline gives CDR1 MDHEN, CDR2 SYDVKM. This chain's CDR3 is CASSSPRGDTGELFF. The CDR3, as DNA: TGTGCCAGCAGTTCCCCCAGGGGCGACACCGGGGAGCTGTTTTTT.

The chain joins TRBV18 to TRBJ2-5; 12 positions match TRBD1. V shed 3 bases, J shed 4 bases, and the junction held 3 bases outside the gene matches. Germline CDR1 and CDR2: KGHSH and LQKENI. The CDR3 is 15 amino acids. CDR3 in DNA: TGTGCCAGCTCACCCGGGACAGGGGGCATAGAGACCCAGTACTTC. Encoded protein: CASSPGTGGIETQYF.

To note about this clone: The germline gene is not matched at one end of the junction; a read error may be the cause. The chain links TRBV15 to TRBJ2-4; 7 nucleotides match TRBD2. Per the germline V gene, CDR1 is LNHNV and CDR2 is YYDKDF (reference sequence). The CDR3 has 13 amino acids. CDR3 protein: CATSNPGGIGAVF. CDR3 nucleotides: TGTGCCACCAGCAACCCCGGGGGGATCGGGGCCGTGTTC.

This clone occurred once. The gene calls are TRBV24-1 and TRBJ2-3; 12 bases map to TRBD2. The CDR3 is 17 amino acids. Germline trimming cut 4 bases from V and 6 bases from J; bases unmatched to any gene: 10. The germline gives CDR1 KGHDR, CDR2 SFDVKD. In DNA form, the CDR3 reads TGTGCCACCAGTGACCCTGCTAGCGGGGGGGCCGCGGATACGCAGTATTTT. Translated, it gives CATSDPASGGAADTQYF.